This T cell receptor beta chain was recorded in a study of PD-1 blockade in classical Hodgkin lymphoma. General study findings and limits: Those achieving complete response showed baseline diversity like newly diagnosed patients. The authors have not defined what causes the repertoire differences, possibly disease activity or prior therapy. Baseline TCR diversity was reportedly lower in newly diagnosed patients than in healthy donors. It was reported as lower still in relapsed/refractory patients.

Profiling relied on immunoSEQ multiplex PCR, and the TCRdb table lists in-frame clones only, not all of them. The sample includes about 2,400 clones, 58% of them seen just once. V was shortened by 3 bases and J by 3 bases, with 12 bases between the two germline ends. The CDR3 has 14 amino acids. Germline V gives CDR1 MNHEY, CDR2 SMNVEV (reference sequence). This clone is large. The antigen remains undetermined. Patients all relapsed after autologous stem cell transplantation, and there was variation in brentuximab vedotin exposure. Relapsed/refractory classical Hodgkin lymphoma patients had complete, partial or progressive responses.

Sequences were derived from peripheral blood mononuclear cells (PBMCs), sampled at baseline. The source is a human donor with classical Hodgkin lymphoma. The V gene is TRBV27, the J gene TRBJ2-7; D possibly corresponds to TRBD2 (6 bases). The CDR3: CASSFGGNFYEQYF. The CDR3 region has the DNA TGTGCCAGCAGTTTTGGGGGGAATTTCTACGAGCAGTACTTC.